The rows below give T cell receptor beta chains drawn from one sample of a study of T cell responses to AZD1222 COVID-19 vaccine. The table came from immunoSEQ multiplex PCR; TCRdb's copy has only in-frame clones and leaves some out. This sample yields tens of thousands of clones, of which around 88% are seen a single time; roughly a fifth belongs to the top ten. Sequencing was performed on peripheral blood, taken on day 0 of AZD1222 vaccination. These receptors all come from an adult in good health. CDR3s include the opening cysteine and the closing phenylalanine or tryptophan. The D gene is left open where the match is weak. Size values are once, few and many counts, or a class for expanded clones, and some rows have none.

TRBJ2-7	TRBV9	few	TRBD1	TGTGCCAGCAGCCCTGGACAGGGCTACGAGCAGTACTTC	CASSPGQGYEQYF
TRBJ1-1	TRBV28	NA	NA	TGTGCCAGCAGTTTATCCCACCACAGGAGGGGAGCTTTCTTT	CASSLSHHRRGAFF
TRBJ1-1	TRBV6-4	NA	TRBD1	TGTGCCAGCAGGAGGGGACAGGGAAACACTGAAGCTTTCTTT	CASRRGQGNTEAFF
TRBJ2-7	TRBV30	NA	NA	TGTGCCTGGAGTTCCCAGGAGACCTCCTACGAGCAGTACTTC	CAWSSQETSYEQYF
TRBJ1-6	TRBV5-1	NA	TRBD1	TGCGCCAGCAGCTTTTCTCGGGACAGAAATTCACCCCTCCACTTT	CASSFSRDRNSPLHF
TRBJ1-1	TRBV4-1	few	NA	TGCGCCAGCAGCCAGAACACTGAAGCTTTCTTT	CASSQNTEAFF
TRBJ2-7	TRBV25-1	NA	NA	TGTGCCAGCAGTGCGGGACACGTTACCTACGAGCAGTACTTC	CASSAGHVTYEQYF
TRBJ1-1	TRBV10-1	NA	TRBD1	TGCGCCAGCCCTGGACAGGACACTGAAGCTTTCTTT	CASPGQDTEAFF
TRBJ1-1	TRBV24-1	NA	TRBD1	TGTGCCACCAGGGGGGGGACAGTCAACGAAGGTTTCTTT	CATRGGTVNEGFF
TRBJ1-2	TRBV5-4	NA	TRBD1	TGTGCCAGCAGCTCAGCAGGGACAGAATATGGCTACACCTTC	CASSSAGTEYGYTF
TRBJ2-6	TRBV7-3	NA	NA	TGTGCCAGCAGCTTAGGCAGGGCCACCTCTGGGGCCAACGTCCTGACTTTC	CASSLGRATSGANVLTF
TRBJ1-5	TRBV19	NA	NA	TGTGCCACGGAAATAGGATGGGGCGCCGATAGCAATCAGCCCCAGCATTTT	CATEIGWGADSNQPQHF
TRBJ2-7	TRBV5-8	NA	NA	TGTGCCAGCAGCTTAGGTGACACCAGCTACGAGCAGTACTTC	CASSLGDTSYEQYF
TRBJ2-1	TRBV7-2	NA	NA	TGTGCCAGCAGCTCCGGGGTCTACAATGAGCAGTTCTTC	CASSSGVYNEQFF
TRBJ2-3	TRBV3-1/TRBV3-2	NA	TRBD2	TGTGCCAGCAAAACCAGGCTAGCGGGACCCACAGATACGCAGTATTTT	CASKTRLAGPTDTQYF
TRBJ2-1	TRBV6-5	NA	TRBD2	TGTGCCAGCAGACCCGGACTAGGTTCCTACAATGAGCAGTTCTTC	CASRPGLGSYNEQFF
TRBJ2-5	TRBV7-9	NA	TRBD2	TGTGCCAGCAGCTTGGGCGGGGGAGGGGAGACCCAGTACTTC	CASSLGGGGETQYF
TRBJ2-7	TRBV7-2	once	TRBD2	TGTGCCAGCAGCTTCCTGGGTAGCGGGAGTAACGAGCAGTACTTC	CASSFLGSGSNEQYF
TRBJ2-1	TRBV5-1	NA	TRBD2	TGCGCCAGCAGCATCGGACTAGCGGGGGCCACTAGCTCCTACAATGAGCAGTTCTTC	CASSIGLAGATSSYNEQFF
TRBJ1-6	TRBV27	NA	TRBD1	TGTGCCACCAGGGGGCGAAGCGGTTCACCCCTCCACTTT	CATRGRSGSPLHF
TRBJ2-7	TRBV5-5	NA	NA	TGTGCCAGCAGCTTGGTAGGACACCAAACCGAGCAGTACTTC	CASSLVGHQTEQYF
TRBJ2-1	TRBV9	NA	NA	TGTGCCAGCAGCGAGGCCGGACAGCTGCACAATGAGCAGTTCTTC	CASSEAGQLHNEQFF
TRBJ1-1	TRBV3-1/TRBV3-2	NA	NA	TGTGCCAGCAGCCAAACAGGGAACACTGAAGCTTTCTTT	CASSQTGNTEAFF
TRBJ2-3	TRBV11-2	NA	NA	TGTGCCAGCAGCTTAGTTCCCAGCGGAGGCACAGATACGCAGTATTTT	CASSLVPSGGTDTQYF
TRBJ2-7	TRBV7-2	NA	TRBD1	TGTGCCAGCAGCTTACACACAGGGGGCGTCAGGTACGAGCAGTACTTC	CASSLHTGGVRYEQYF
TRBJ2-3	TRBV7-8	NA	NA	TGTGCCAGCAGCTTAGACAGGACTAGCACAGATACGCAGTATTTT	CASSLDRTSTDTQYF
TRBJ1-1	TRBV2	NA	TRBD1	TGTGCCAGCAGGATGACAGGGGCTCCCACTGAAGCTTTCTTT	CASRMTGAPTEAFF
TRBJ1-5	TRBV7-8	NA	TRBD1	TGTGCCAGCAGCTTAGCGGGACAGGGGGTTCGGAGCAATCAGCCCCAGCATTTT	CASSLAGQGVRSNQPQHF
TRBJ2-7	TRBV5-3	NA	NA	TGTGCCAGAAGCTTGGACCAGGGGGGATACGAGCAGTACTTC	CARSLDQGGYEQYF
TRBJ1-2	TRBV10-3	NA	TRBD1	TGTGCCATCAGTGCCGCTCCTCCGGGACAGGGGTATGGCTACACCTTC	CAISAAPPGQGYGYTF
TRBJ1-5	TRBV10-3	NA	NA	TGTGCCATCAGTGAGGGGAGGGGTAAAGAGCCCCAGCATTTT	CAISEGRGKEPQHF
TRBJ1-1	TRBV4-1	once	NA	TGCGCCAGCAGCCAAGACGCGGGTCGGAACACTGAAGCTTTCTTT	CASSQDAGRNTEAFF
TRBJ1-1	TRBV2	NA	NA	TGTGCCAACTCCCATGACGCGAACACTGAAGCTTTCTTT	CANSHDANTEAFF
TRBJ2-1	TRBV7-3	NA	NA	TGTGCCAGCAGCCCATGGGAAGTAGCGGACTCCAATGAGCAGTTCTTC	CASSPWEVADSNEQFF
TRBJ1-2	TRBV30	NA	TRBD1	TGTGCCTGGGGACAGGGAGGCGGCTACACCTTC	CAWGQGGGYTF
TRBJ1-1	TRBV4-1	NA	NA	TGCGCCAGCAGCCAAGATGAGGGGTTCGCCCTTGAAGCTTTCTTT	CASSQDEGFALEAFF
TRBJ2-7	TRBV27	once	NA	TGTGCCAGCAGTTTCGGACATCCGTCCACTTACGAGCAGTACTTC	CASSFGHPSTYEQYF
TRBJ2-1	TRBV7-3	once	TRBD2	TGTGCCAGCAGCCCCTCATCTAGCGGCCCGCCCTACAATGAGCAGTTCTTC	CASSPSSSGPPYNEQFF
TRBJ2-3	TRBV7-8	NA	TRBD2	TGTGCCAGCAGCTTGCGCCCCGCAGGTCGGACTAGCGGGGGTTTCACAGATACGCAGTATTTT	CASSLRPAGRTSGGFTDTQYF
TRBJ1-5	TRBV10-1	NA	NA	TGCGCCAGCAGTAGGCGGGATCAGCCCCAGCATTTT	CASSRRDQPQHF
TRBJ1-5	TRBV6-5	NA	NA	TGTGCCAGCAGTACCCAGGGGTTAAGCAATCAGCCCCAGCATTTT	CASSTQGLSNQPQHF
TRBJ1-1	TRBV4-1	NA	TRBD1	TGCGCCACCATTAGTTGGGGACAGGGCGGACCTAACACTGAAGCTTTCTTT	CATISWGQGGPNTEAFF
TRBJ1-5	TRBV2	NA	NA	TGTGCCAGCAGTGAAAGTGCAGGGGCGAGCAATCAGCCCCAGCATTTT	CASSESAGASNQPQHF
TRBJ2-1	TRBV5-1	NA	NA	TGCGCCAGCAGCTTGGCCTTCGGACAGGTCGGGGGCAATGAGCAGTTCTTC	CASSLAFGQVGGNEQFF